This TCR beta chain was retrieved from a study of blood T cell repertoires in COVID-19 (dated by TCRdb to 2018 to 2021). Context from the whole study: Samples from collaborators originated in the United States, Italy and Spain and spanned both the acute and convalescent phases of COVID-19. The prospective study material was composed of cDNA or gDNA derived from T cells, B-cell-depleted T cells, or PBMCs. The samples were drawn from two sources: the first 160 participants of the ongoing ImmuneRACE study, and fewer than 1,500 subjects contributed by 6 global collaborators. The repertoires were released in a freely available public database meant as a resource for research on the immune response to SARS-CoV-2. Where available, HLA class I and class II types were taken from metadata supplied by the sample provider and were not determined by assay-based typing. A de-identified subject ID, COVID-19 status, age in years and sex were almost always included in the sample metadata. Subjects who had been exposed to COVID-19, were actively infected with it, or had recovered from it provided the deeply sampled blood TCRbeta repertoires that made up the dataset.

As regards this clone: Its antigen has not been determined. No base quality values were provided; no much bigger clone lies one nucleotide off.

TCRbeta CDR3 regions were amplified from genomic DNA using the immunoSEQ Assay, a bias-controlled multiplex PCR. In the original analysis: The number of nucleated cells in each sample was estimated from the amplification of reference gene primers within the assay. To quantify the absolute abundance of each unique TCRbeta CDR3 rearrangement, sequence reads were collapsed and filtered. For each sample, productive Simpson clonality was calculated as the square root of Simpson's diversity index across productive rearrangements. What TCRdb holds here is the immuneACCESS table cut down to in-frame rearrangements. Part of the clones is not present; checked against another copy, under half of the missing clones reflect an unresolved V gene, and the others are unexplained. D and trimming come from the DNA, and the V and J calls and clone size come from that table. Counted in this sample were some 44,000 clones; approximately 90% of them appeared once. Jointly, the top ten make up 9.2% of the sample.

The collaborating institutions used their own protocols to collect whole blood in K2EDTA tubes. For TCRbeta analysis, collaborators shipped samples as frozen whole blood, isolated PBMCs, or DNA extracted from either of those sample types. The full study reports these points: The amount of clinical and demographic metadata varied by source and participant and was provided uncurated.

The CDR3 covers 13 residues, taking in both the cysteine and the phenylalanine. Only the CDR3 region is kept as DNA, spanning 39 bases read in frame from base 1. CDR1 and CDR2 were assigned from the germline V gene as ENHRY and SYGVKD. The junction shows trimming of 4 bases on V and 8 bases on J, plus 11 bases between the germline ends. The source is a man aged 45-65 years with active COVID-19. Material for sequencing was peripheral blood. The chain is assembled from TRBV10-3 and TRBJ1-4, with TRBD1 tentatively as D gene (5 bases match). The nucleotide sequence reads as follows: TGTGCCATCAGTGGGGGGGAGGCCGAAAAACTGTTTTTT. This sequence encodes CAISGGEAEKLFF.